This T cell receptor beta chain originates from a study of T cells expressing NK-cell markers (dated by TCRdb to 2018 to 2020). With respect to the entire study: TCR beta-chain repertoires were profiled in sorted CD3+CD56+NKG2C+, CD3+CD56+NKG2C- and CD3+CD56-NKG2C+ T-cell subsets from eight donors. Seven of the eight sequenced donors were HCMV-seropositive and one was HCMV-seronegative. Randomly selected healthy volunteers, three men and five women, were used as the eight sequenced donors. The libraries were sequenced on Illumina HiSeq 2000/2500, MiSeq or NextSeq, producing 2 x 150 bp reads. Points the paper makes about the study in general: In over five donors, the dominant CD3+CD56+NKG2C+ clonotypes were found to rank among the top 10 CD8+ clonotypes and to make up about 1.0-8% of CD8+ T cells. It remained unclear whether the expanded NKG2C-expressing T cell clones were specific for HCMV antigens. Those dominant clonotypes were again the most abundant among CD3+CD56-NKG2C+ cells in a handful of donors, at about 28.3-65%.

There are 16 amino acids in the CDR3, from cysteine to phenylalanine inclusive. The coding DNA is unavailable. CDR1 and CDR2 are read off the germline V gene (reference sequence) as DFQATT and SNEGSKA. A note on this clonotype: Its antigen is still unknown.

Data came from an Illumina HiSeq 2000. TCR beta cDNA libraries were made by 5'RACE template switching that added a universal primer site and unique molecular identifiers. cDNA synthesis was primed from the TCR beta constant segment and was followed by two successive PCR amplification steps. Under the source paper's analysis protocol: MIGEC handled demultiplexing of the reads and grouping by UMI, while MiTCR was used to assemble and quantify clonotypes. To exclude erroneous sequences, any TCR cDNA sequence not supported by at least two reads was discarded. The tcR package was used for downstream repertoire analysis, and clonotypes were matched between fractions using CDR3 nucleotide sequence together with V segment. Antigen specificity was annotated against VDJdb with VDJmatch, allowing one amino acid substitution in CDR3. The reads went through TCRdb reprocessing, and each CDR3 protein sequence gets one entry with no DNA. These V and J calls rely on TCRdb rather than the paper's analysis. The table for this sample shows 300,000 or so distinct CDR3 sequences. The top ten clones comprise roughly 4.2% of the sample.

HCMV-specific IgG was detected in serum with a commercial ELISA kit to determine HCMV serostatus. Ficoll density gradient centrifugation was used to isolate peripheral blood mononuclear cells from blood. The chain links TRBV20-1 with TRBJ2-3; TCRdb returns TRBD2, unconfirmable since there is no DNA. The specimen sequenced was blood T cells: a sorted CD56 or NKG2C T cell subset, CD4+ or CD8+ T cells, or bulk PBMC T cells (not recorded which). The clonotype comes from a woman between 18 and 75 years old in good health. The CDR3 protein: CSAGRLAGGTTDTQYF.